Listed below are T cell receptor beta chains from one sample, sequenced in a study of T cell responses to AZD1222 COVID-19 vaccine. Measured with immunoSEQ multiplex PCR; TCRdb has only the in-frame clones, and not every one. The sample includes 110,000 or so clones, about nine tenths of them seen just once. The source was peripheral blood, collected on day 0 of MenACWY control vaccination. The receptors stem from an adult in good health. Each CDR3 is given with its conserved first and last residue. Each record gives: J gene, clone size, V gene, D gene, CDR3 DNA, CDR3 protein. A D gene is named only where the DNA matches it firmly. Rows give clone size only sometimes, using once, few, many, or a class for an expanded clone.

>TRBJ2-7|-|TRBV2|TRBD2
TGTGCCAGCAGTGTCCAGCGGGGGTCGACCTACGAGCAGTACTTC
CASSVQRGSTYEQYF
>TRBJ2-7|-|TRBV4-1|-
TGCGCCAGCAGCCAAGAAAGTAGTAGGGCAGGGGAGGCCTACGAGCAGTACTTC
CASSQESSRAGEAYEQYF
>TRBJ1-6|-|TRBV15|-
TGTGCCACCAGCAGAGATACGGGCGATTCACCCCTCCACTTT
CATSRDTGDSPLHF
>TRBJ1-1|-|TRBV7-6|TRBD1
TGTGCCAGCAGCTTAGCGACAGGGATGAACACTGAAGCTTTCTTT
CASSLATGMNTEAFF
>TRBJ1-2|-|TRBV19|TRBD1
TGTGCCAGTAGTATAGAGGCGACAGGGGTGCGGGGCTACACCTTC
CASSIEATGVRGYTF
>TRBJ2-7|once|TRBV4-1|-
TGCGCCAGCAGCCAAGATACCAGGGAGAGCTCCTACGAGCAGTACTTC
CASSQDTRESSYEQYF
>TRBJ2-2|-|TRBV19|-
TGTGCCAGTAGTATAAGTGGCCACACCGGGGAGCTGTTTTTT
CASSISGHTGELFF
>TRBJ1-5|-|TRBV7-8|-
TGTGCCAGCAGTTCGCCCGGGGAGGCCAATCAGCCCCAGCATTTT
CASSSPGEANQPQHF
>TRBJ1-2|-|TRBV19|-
TGTGCCAGTAGTACTGGGCAGGATATCTATGGCTACACCTTC
CASSTGQDIYGYTF
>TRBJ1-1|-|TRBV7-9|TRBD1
TGTGCCAGCAGTCCTCAGGGGGGCACTGAAGCTTTCTTT
CASSPQGGTEAFF
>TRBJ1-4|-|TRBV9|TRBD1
TGTGCCAGCAGCCCCTGGGGGACAGGAAATGAAAAACTGTTTTTT
CASSPWGTGNEKLFF
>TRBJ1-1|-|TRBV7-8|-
TGTGCCAGCAGCTTATTCGGTCTGTCTGAAGCTTTCTTT
CASSLFGLSEAFF
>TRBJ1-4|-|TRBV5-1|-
TGCGCCAGCAGCTTGGAGGGCCTCGCAACTAATGAAAAACTGTTTTTT
CASSLEGLATNEKLFF
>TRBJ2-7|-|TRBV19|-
TGTGCCAGTAATAAGAGTCCCTCCTACGAGCAGTACTTC
CASNKSPSYEQYF
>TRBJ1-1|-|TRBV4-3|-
TGCGCCAGCAGCCAAGAGAGCTGGGGGACCACTGAAGCTTTCTTT
CASSQESWGTTEAFF
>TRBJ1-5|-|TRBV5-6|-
TGTGCCAGCAGCTCCGGGACGTTGGGAAATCAGCCCCAGCATTTT
CASSSGTLGNQPQHF
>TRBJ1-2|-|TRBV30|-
TGTGCCTGCCTTAGGACTTCTCCTAACTATGGCTACACCTTC
CACLRTSPNYGYTF
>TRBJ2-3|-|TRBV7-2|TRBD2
TGTGCCAGCAGCCGTGGGGGGGGCACAGATACGCAGTATTTT
CASSRGGGTDTQYF
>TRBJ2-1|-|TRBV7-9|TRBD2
TGTGCCAGCAGCTTAGTTGGTAGGGTTCTAGCGGAGTACAATGAGCAGTTCTTC
CASSLVGRVLAEYNEQFF
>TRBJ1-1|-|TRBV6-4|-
TGTGCCAGCAGGCCGACGGAGATGAACACTGAAGCTTTCTTT
CASRPTEMNTEAFF
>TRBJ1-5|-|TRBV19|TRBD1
TGTGCCAGTAGTGAACAGGGGGGCCAGCCCCAGCATTTT
CASSEQGGQPQHF
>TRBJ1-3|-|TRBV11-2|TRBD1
TGTGCCAGCAGCTGGCGGGACAGGGCTGGAAACACCATATATTTT
CASSWRDRAGNTIYF
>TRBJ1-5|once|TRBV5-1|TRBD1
TGCGCCAGCAGCTTGGGGGGACAGGCCAGCAATCAGCCCCAGCATTTT
CASSLGGQASNQPQHF
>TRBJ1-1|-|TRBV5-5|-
TGTGCCAGCAGCTTGGGACCAGGGCAAAACACTGAAGCTTTCTTT
CASSLGPGQNTEAFF
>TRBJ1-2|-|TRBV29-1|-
TGCAGCGTTGTAACGGAACGCGGCTATGGCTACACCTTC
CSVVTERGYGYTF
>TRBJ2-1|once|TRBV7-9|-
TGTGCCAGCAGCTTACTCCGTGAGCAGTTCTTC
CASSLLREQFF
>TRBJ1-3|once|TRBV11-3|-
TGTGCCAGCAGCTTCAACTATGGAAACACCATATATTTT
CASSFNYGNTIYF
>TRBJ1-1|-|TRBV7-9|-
TGTGCCAGCAGCTTTTTGCTGGGGAGCACTGAAGCTTTCTTT
CASSFLLGSTEAFF
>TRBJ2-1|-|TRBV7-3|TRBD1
TGTGCCAGCAGCCTGATCGACAGGGGTAACTACAATGAGCAGTTCTTC
CASSLIDRGNYNEQFF
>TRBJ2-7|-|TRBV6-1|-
TGTGCCAGCAGTGAAGGAGCAGGGAGCTACGAGCAGTACTTC
CASSEGAGSYEQYF
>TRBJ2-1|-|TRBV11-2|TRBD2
TGTGCCAGCAGTTGGACTAGCGGGGGGGTGAGCTCCTACAATGAGCAGTTCTTC
CASSWTSGGVSSYNEQFF
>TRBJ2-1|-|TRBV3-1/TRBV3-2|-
TGTGCCAGCAGCCCGACCAGGGGGGGCCTCGGAAATGAGCAGTTCTTC
CASSPTRGGLGNEQFF
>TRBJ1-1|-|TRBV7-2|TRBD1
TGTGCCAGCAGCGGACAGGGTAAGAACACTGAAGCTTTCTTT
CASSGQGKNTEAFF
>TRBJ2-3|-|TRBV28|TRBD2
TGTGCCAGCAGCCCCGGGGGGGCGCCTAGCACAGATACGCAGTATTTT
CASSPGGAPSTDTQYF
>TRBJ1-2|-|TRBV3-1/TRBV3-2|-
TGTGCCAGCAGCCAAGATCGGCAGGGCTATGGCTACACCTTC
CASSQDRQGYGYTF
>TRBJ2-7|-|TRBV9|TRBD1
TGTGCCAGCAGCATCACCGGGACAGGGATCCACGAGCAGTACTTC
CASSITGTGIHEQYF
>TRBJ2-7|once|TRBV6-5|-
TGTGCCAGCAGCGACCAGCGCATTTCCTACGAGCAGTACTTC
CASSDQRISYEQYF
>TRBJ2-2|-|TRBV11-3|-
TGTGCCAGCAGCTTAATGCCCGGGGATGGCGGCGGGGAGCTGTTTTTT
CASSLMPGDGGGELFF
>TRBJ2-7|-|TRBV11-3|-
TGTGCCAGCAGCCCCCCTGGGCAGGCCCACGAGCAGTACTTC
CASSPPGQAHEQYF
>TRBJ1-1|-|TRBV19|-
TGTGCCAGCTTAGACTACAACACTGAAGCTTTCTTT
CASLDYNTEAFF
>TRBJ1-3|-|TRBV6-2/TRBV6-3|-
TGTGCCAGCAGTCAATCCCCAATCCGAGGAAACACCATATATTTT
CASSQSPIRGNTIYF
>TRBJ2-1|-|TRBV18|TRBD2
TGTGCCAGCTCAGGAGCGGGGGGTACCTACAATGAGCAGTTCTTC
CASSGAGGTYNEQFF
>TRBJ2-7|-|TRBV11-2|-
TGTGCCAGCAGACCCGGGACGAACTCCTACGAGCAGTACTTC
CASRPGTNSYEQYF
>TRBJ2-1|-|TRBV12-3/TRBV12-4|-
TGTGCCAGCAGTTTACTGGCGGGGACTGAGCAGTTCTTC
CASSLLAGTEQFF
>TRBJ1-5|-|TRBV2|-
TGTGCCAGCTCCCGTGGTTTCGGCAATCAGCCCCAGCATTTT
CASSRGFGNQPQHF
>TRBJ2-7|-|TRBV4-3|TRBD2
TGCGCCAGCAGCCAAGGACTAGCTAGGTACGAGCAGTACTTC
CASSQGLARYEQYF
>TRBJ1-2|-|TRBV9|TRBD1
TGTGCCAGCAGCGTAAACAGGGGGGAGACGAACTATGGCTACACCTTC
CASSVNRGETNYGYTF
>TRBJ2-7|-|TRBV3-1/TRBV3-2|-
TGTGCCAGCAGCCCCTCCGGGGGGCCCCCCTACGAGCAGTACTTC
CASSPSGGPPYEQYF
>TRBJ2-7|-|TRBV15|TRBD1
TGTGCCACCAGCAGAGAGACAGGGCTGCAGTACTTC
CATSRETGLQYF
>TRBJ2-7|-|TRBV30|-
TGTGCCTGGGCCCGCGCGGGCCGGTCCTACGAGCAGTACTTC
CAWARAGRSYEQYF
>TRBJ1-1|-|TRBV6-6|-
TGTGCCAGCAACCCCAGGGGTGAAACTGAAGCTTTCTTT
CASNPRGETEAFF
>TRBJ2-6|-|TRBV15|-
TGTGCCACCAGCAATGCAAACTCTGGGGCCAACGTCCTGACTTTC
CATSNANSGANVLTF
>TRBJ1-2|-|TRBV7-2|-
TGTGCCAGCATCACCTTTCCCTGGACACACTCCTTTAGCTATGGCTACACCTTC
CASITFPWTHSFSYGYTF
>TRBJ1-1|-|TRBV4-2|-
TGTGCCAGCAGCCAAAATCACCCGGGGGACACTGAAGCTTTCTTT
CASSQNHPGDTEAFF
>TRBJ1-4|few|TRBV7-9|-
TGTGCCAGCAGCTTCCTCCAGGGGGAAAAACTGTTTTTT
CASSFLQGEKLFF
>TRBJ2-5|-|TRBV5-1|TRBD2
TGCGCCAGCAGCTTGGCCGGGACTAGTGAGGAGACCCAGTACTTC
CASSLAGTSEETQYF